Shown below are 2 T cell receptor beta chains from a single sample sequenced in a study of T cells in Graves' hyperthyroidism and ophthalmopathy. TCR beta CDR3 regions were amplified from RNA transcripts. First-round RT-PCR of the TCR CDR3 relied on the HTBI primer set. A single record per CDR3 protein comes from TCRdb applying MiXCR to the multiplex PCR reads. The table records 330,000 or so distinct CDR3 sequences, approximately 18% of them present only once. Sequenced: blood. Receptors were obtained from a man between 45 and 60 years old with Graves' ophthalmopathy.

V and J are TRBV19 and TRBJ1-5; 7 nucleotides agree with TRBD1. Germline lookup yields CDR1 LNHDA and CDR2 SQIVND (reference sequence). The CDR3 has 16 residues. The trim removed 7 bases at V and 1 base at J, leaving 10 bases unmatched. The CDR3 bases are TGTGCCAGTAACCCCACAGGGGAAGGGAGCAATCAGCCCCAGCATTTT. It translates to CASNPTGEGSNQPQHF.

This clonotype was observed many times. The chain carries TRBV2 and TRBJ2-2; 7 bases align to TRBD2. The CDR3 length is 12 residues. V lost 6 bases and J lost 7; bases outside the gene matches: 2. Germline V gene sequence: CDR1 SNHLY, CDR2 FYNNEI. DNA of the CDR3: TGTGCCAGCAGCGGGGGGTACGGGGAGCTGTTTTTT. Protein: CASSGGYGELFF.